This is a list of T cell receptor beta chains from one sample in a study of control samples from healthy donors and cancer patients. Using immunoSEQ multiplex PCR, the repertoire was profiled, and TCRdb retains in-frame clones only, with some absent. The data show about 24,000 clones, with roughly 80% seen just once and under 30% held by the top ten. The specimen was PBMCs. The origin of the receptors is a man aged 55-75 years with head and neck cancer. The CDR3 runs from the conserved cysteine through the conserved F or W. The D gene is left open where the match is weak. Some rows have no size entry. The others give once, few or many, or a class for an expanded clone.

clone_size: few
j_call: TRBJ1-5
d_call: NA
v_call: TRBV6-1
cdr3_aa: CASSEQVNQPQHF
cdr3_nt: TGTGCCAGCAGTGAACAAGTTAATCAGCCCCAGCATTTT

clone_size: NA
j_call: TRBJ2-4
d_call: NA
v_call: TRBV2
cdr3_aa: CASSVSGDRKNIQYF
cdr3_nt: TGTGCCAGCAGTGTTTCAGGCGATCGCAAAAACATTCAGTACTTC

clone_size: NA
j_call: TRBJ1-3
d_call: NA
v_call: TRBV9
cdr3_aa: CASSVDTGSGNTIYF
cdr3_nt: TGTGCCAGCAGCGTAGATACCGGGTCTGGAAACACCATATATTTT

clone_size: NA
j_call: TRBJ1-5
d_call: NA
v_call: TRBV12-1
cdr3_aa: CASSSLRWTGLQPQHF
cdr3_nt: TGTGCCAGCAGCTCCTTACGGTGGACAGGGTTACAGCCCCAGCATTTT

clone_size: few
j_call: TRBJ2-7
d_call: NA
v_call: TRBV27
cdr3_aa: CASSFSAPIPYEQYF
cdr3_nt: TGTGCCAGCAGTTTCTCGGCTCCTATACCCTACGAGCAGTACTTC

clone_size: NA
j_call: TRBJ2-2
d_call: TRBD1
v_call: TRBV3-1/TRBV3-2
cdr3_aa: CASSRGRNTGELFF
cdr3_nt: TGTGCCAGCAGCAGGGGGCGTAACACCGGGGAGCTGTTTTTT

clone_size: NA
j_call: TRBJ2-7
d_call: NA
v_call: TRBV11-3
cdr3_aa: CASSFQVGVGSYEQYF
cdr3_nt: TGTGCCAGCAGCTTTCAAGTCGGGGTAGGGTCCTACGAGCAGTACTTC

clone_size: once
j_call: TRBJ1-2
d_call: NA
v_call: TRBV11-3
cdr3_aa: CASTLSVGWGSGYTF
cdr3_nt: TGTGCCAGCACCCTGAGTGTCGGATGGGGCTCCGGCTACACCTTC

clone_size: few
j_call: TRBJ2-2
d_call: NA
v_call: TRBV12-3/TRBV12-4
cdr3_aa: CASSWRAGELFF
cdr3_nt: TGTGCCAGCAGCTGGAGGGCCGGGGAGCTGTTTTTT

clone_size: NA
j_call: TRBJ2-6
d_call: NA
v_call: TRBV7-2
cdr3_aa: CASSLRFSGANVLTF
cdr3_nt: TGTGCCAGCAGCCTTAGGTTCTCTGGGGCCAACGTCCTGACTTTC

clone_size: NA
j_call: TRBJ1-2
d_call: NA
v_call: TRBV2
cdr3_aa: CASSGDIYGYTF
cdr3_nt: TGTGCCAGCAGCGGGGACATCTATGGCTACACCTTC

clone_size: NA
j_call: TRBJ1-2
d_call: NA
v_call: TRBV11-2
cdr3_aa: CASSLVGGWNYGYTF
cdr3_nt: TGTGCCAGCAGCTTAGTTGGGGGATGGAACTATGGCTACACCTTC

clone_size: NA
j_call: TRBJ1-3
d_call: NA
v_call: TRBV28
cdr3_aa: CASSSTLFRSRGNTIYF
cdr3_nt: TGTGCCAGCAGTTCAACCCTTTTCCGGTCTCGCGGAAACACCATATATTTT

clone_size: once
j_call: TRBJ2-5
d_call: TRBD1
v_call: TRBV7-7
cdr3_aa: CASSRQGLETQYF
cdr3_nt: TGTGCTAGCAGCCGACAGGGTTTAGAGACCCAGTACTTC

clone_size: NA
j_call: TRBJ1-2
d_call: NA
v_call: TRBV6-2/TRBV6-3
cdr3_aa: CASSYSTGPINYGYTF
cdr3_nt: TGTGCCAGCAGTTACTCTACAGGGCCAATAAACTATGGCTACACCTTC

clone_size: once
j_call: TRBJ1-1
d_call: NA
v_call: TRBV7-8
cdr3_aa: CASSTVGGTEAFF
cdr3_nt: TGTGCCAGCAGCACAGTGGGGGGCACTGAAGCTTTCTTT

clone_size: NA
j_call: TRBJ1-1
d_call: NA
v_call: TRBV6-5
cdr3_aa: CASSSLLGASTEAFF
cdr3_nt: TGTGCCAGCAGTTCCTTGCTAGGGGCTTCCACTGAAGCTTTCTTT

clone_size: few
j_call: TRBJ2-5
d_call: TRBD2
v_call: TRBV3-1/TRBV3-2
cdr3_aa: CASSPLAGANQETQYF
cdr3_nt: TGTGCCAGCAGCCCTTTAGCGGGGGCCAACCAAGAGACCCAGTACTTC

clone_size: NA
j_call: TRBJ2-2
d_call: TRBD2
v_call: TRBV11-2
cdr3_aa: CASSRGGSVQTGELFF
cdr3_nt: TGTGCCAGCAGCCGGGGGGGGAGCGTCCAAACCGGGGAGCTGTTTTTT

clone_size: NA
j_call: TRBJ1-5
d_call: NA
v_call: TRBV5-1
cdr3_aa: CASSLELNQPQHF
cdr3_nt: TGCGCCAGCAGCTTGGAGCTCAATCAGCCCCAGCATTTT

clone_size: NA
j_call: TRBJ1-5
d_call: NA
v_call: TRBV2
cdr3_aa: CASNPDKINQPQHF
cdr3_nt: TGTGCCAGCAATCCGGACAAAATCAATCAGCCCCAGCATTTT

clone_size: once
j_call: TRBJ2-5
d_call: NA
v_call: TRBV5-6
cdr3_aa: CASSLTGGETQYF
cdr3_nt: TGTGCCAGCAGCTTGACAGGAGGGGAGACCCAGTACTTC

clone_size: NA
j_call: TRBJ2-1
d_call: NA
v_call: TRBV14
cdr3_aa: CASSLTLAPEQFF
cdr3_nt: TGTGCCAGCAGCCTCACACTAGCCCCAGAGCAGTTCTTC

clone_size: NA
j_call: TRBJ2-5
d_call: NA
v_call: TRBV29-1
cdr3_aa: CSPQVYETQYF
cdr3_nt: TGCAGCCCCCAAGTTTACGAGACCCAGTACTTC

clone_size: NA
j_call: TRBJ1-3
d_call: NA
v_call: TRBV18
cdr3_aa: CASSLGPGNTIYF
cdr3_nt: TGTGCCAGCTCTCTCGGGCCTGGAAACACCATATATTTT

clone_size: NA
j_call: TRBJ2-3
d_call: NA
v_call: TRBV11-2
cdr3_aa: CASSAGGPSDTQYF
cdr3_nt: TGTGCCAGCAGCGCCGGGGGGCCGTCAGATACGCAGTATTTT

clone_size: NA
j_call: TRBJ2-7
d_call: NA
v_call: TRBV3-1/TRBV3-2
cdr3_aa: CASSQVAHEQYF
cdr3_nt: TGTGCCAGCAGCCAAGTGGCCCACGAGCAGTACTTC